These 13 T cell receptor beta chains were all obtained from the same sample, sequenced in a study of blood T cell repertoires in COVID-19 (dated by TCRdb to about 2020). The library was made by the immunoSEQ multiplex PCR assay. Here the immuneACCESS table is served through TCRdb, limited to in-frame sequences with V and J called. Missing clones are a known gap in these copies; in checked studies unresolved V genes cover under half, and the rest lacks a known reason. A total of some 200,000 clones appear in this sample, around four fifths of them only once. 6.9% of the sample is taken by the ten largest. The sequencing input was peripheral blood. The source is a human donor with acute or convalescent COVID-19. The donor label of this sample is uncertain.

The chain is built from TRBV4-1 and TRBJ2-7, with 7 bases identical to TRBD2. V was clipped by 4 bases and J by 4 bases; unmatched bases: 13. This CDR3 region has 16 residues. The germline V gene encodes CDR1 MGHRA and CDR2 YSYEKL. The CDR3: CASSPGGGRGRYEQYF. The CDR3 DNA is TGCGCCAGCAGCCCGGGAGGAGGGAGGGGTAGGTACGAGCAGTACTTC.

This clone has just one count. The chain couples TRBV7-8 to TRBJ2-2; D is uncertain. CDR1 is SGHVS and CDR2 is FQNEAQ in the germline V gene. Trimming removed 8 bases at V and 6 bases at J, with 16 bases between. The length of the CDR3 is 14 residues. CDR3 nucleotides: TGTGCCAGCTTGATCGAGAGATTTTCCGGGGAGCTGTTTTTT. It encodes CASLIERFSGELFF.

V gene TRBV7-9 combines with J gene TRBJ2-2, with D possibly matching TRBD2 (5 bases). V gave up 5 bases and J gave up 5 bases, with 12 bases separating them. Looked up from germline, CDR1 is SEHNR and CDR2 is FQNEAQ (reference sequence). The CDR3 has 14 residues. As DNA, the CDR3 is TGTGCCAGCAGCAAGTACCCGGGGACCGGGGAGCTGTTTTTT. Translating gives CASSKYPGTGELFF.

This rearrangement joins TRBV6-5 to TRBJ1-2; weak D call: TRBD1 (6 bases). CDR3 size: 15 residues. Deletions cut 1 base from V and 8 bases from J, with 17 bases between. From germline, CDR1 is MNHEY and CDR2 SVGAGI. CDR3 in DNA: TGTGCCAGCAGTTACTGGGGGGGGGCTTCCGACGGCTACACCTTC. It encodes CASSYWGGASDGYTF.

The chain employs TRBV7-9 and TRBJ2-5; no clear D. The CDR3 runs to 11 residues. Germline V gene lookup returns CDR1 SEHNR and CDR2 FQNEAQ (reference sequence). V lost 3 bases and J 5 bases, leaving 4 bases between the germline ends. The CDR3 DNA reads as TGTGCCAGCAGCTTCGGGGAGACCCAGTACTTC. This translates into CASSFGETQYF.

This clone was recorded at least ten times. The chain employs TRBV4-3 and TRBJ2-3; 9 nucleotides line up with TRBD2. The CDR3 extends over 19 amino acids. The junction had 14 bases not matched to a gene; V was cut back by 0 bases and J by 4 bases. Germline CDR1 is LGHNA and CDR2 is YSLEER. The CDR3 DNA reads as TGCGCCAGCAGCCAAGATCCGAATCGGGCTAGCGGGAAGGCAGATACGCAGTATTTT. Protein product: CASSQDPNRASGKADTQYF.

This sequence joins TRBV7-2 and TRBJ2-5, with D possibly TRBD1 on 6 matching bases. The V and J ends lost 1 base and 5 bases respectively, with 17 bases between them. The CDR3 has 16 residues. The germline CDR1 and CDR2 sequences are SGHTA and FQGNSA. CDR3 amino acids: CASSLGVWGTGETQYF. CDR3 DNA: TGTGCCAGCAGCTTAGGAGTCTGGGGAACAGGGGAGACCCAGTACTTC.

This chain connects TRBV10-3 to TRBJ2-4; D is perhaps TRBD2 (6 bases). Germline assignment: CDR1 ENHRY and CDR2 SYGVKD. Trimming took 0 bases from V and 5 from J, leaving 11 bases between them. This CDR3 spans 15 amino acids. The CDR3 DNA sequence: TGTGCCATCAGTGAGTCGGGGCGGGGTGAAAACATTCAGTACTTC. Residues: CAISESGRGENIQYF.

The rearrangement uses TRBV5-5 and TRBJ1-5; 9 bases are shared with TRBD1. The CDR3 consists of 15 residues. V dropped 2 bases and J dropped 3; count of bases not matched to a gene: 3. From germline, CDR1 is SGHKS and CDR2 YYEKEE (reference sequence). CDR3 sequence: CASSLGTGYNQPQHF. CDR3 DNA: TGTGCCAGCAGCTTAGGGACAGGGTACAATCAGCCCCAGCATTTT. Variable domain in full (rest from reference TRBV5-5 and TRBJ1-5): DAGVTQSPTHLIKTRGQQVTLRCSPISGHKSVSWYQQVLGQGPQFIFQYYEKEERGRGNFPDRFSARQFPNYSSELNVNALLLGDSALYLCASSLGTGYNQPQHFGDGTRLSIL.

CDR3 DNA sequence: TGTGCCAGCAGCTCCTTCGGACTAAACACCGGGGAGCTGTTTTTT. Its translation: CASSSFGLNTGELFF. The rearrangement joins TRBV7-6 to TRBJ2-2; maybe TRBD2 (6 bases). V was cut by 4 bases and J by 2 bases, with 11 bases left in between. This CDR3 comprises 15 residues. CDR1 and CDR2 (germline): SGHVS, FNYEAQ.

The chain couples TRBV30 to TRBJ1-1; 9 nucleotides match TRBD1. The CDR3 contains 14 residues. In germline, CDR1 is GTSNPN, CDR2 SVGIG (reference sequence). The V and J ends lost 3 bases and 3 bases, in that order; junction bases with no gene match: 5. In DNA, the CDR3 is TGTGCCTGGAGGGACAGGGGCTATGACACTGAAGCTTTCTTT. Its protein product is CAWRDRGYDTEAFF.

The rearrangement joins TRBV27 to TRBJ2-7; TRBD1 agrees at 9 bases. Germline V gives CDR1 MNHEY, CDR2 SMNVEV (reference sequence). This CDR3 comprises 15 residues. Trimming cost V 5 bases and J 3 bases; bases outside gene matches: 8. The CDR3 protein is CASSIDRDRDYEQYF. The CDR3 DNA reads as TGTGCCAGCAGTATCGACCGGGACAGGGACTACGAGCAGTACTTC.

The chain recombines TRBV5-1 with TRBJ1-2; a weak D match, TRBD1 (6 bases). The CDR3 covers 15 residues. V lost 0 bases, J lost 0 bases, and 9 bases lay in between. Germline V lookup: CDR1 SGHRS, CDR2 YFSETQ. The CDR3 spells CASSLEPGANYGYTF. The DNA of the CDR3 is TGCGCCAGCAGCTTGGAACCAGGGGCTAACTATGGCTACACCTTC.